These 15 T cell receptor beta chains were sequenced from one sample in a study of human T cells and chemical hapten exposure. This sample's time point: pre-sensitization, week 0. The treatment is: therapeutic diphenylcyclopropenone sensitization with weekly scalp DPC. TCRdb called the RACE reads again in MiXCR, with one record for every CDR3 protein. The data show 280,000 or so distinct CDR3 sequences, roughly 7.4% seen once. The sample was whole blood, taken in connection with sensitization to the hapten diphenylcyclopropenone (DPC). These receptors were obtained from a man aged 18 to 30 with alopecia areata. Some clones in this sample may be carry-over from other donors' samples.

This clonotype was counted ten times or more. The V gene is TRBV29-1, the J gene TRBJ2-2; D ambiguous. This CDR3 is 12 amino acids long. The germline CDR1 and CDR2 sequences are SQVTM and ANQGSEA. The ends were cut back, 7 bases at V and 3 bases at J, with 9 bases in the middle. The CDR3 bases are TGCAGCGCCGCTGGGGACACCGGGGAGCTGTTTTTT. Its protein product is CSAAGDTGELFF.

This clonotype has at least ten counts. The chain uses TRBV29-1 and TRBJ2-3; TRBD2 is a possible D gene (5 bases). V gave up 3 bases and J gave up 6 bases, with 16 bases separating them. Germline V gene data show CDR1 as SQVTM and CDR2 as ANQGSEA. This CDR3 has 14 amino acids. The DNA of the CDR3 is TGCAGCGTTGAGGACGGGGAAGGCGAGGATACGCAGTATTTT. Translating it yields CSVEDGEGEDTQYF.

The CDR3 nucleotides read TGCGCCAGCAGCCAAGAGAGGGACAGGGATACTGAAGCTTTCTTT. It specifies CASSQERDRDTEAFF. This chain links TRBV4-3 with TRBJ1-1; TRBD1 matches 9 bases. CDR3 length: 15 amino acids. Germline lookup yields CDR1 LGHNA and CDR2 YSLEER. The V segment lost 0 bases and the J segment 5 bases; nucleotides outside the gene matches: 4.

This clonotype was detected many times. The CDR3 loop reads CASSFRDREADTQYF. CDR3 in DNA: TGTGCCAGCAGTTTCCGGGACAGGGAAGCAGATACGCAGTATTTT. The V gene is TRBV27, the J gene TRBJ2-3; 9 bases map to TRBD1. The germline V gene has CDR1 MNHEY and CDR2 SMNVEV (reference sequence). The CDR3 totals 15 residues. With 3 bases clipped from V and 4 bases from J, the junction kept 5 bases outside the gene matches.

Written as DNA, the CDR3 is TGTGCCAGCAGTTACTTACTCGGGAAAGCGTACGAGCAGTACGTC. It is translated as CASSYLLGKAYEQYV. J is TRBJ2-7 and V is TRBV6-2 or TRBV6-3, with D perhaps TRBD2 (5 bases). The CDR3 has 15 amino acids. Between the trimmed V and J ends, which lost 1 base and 4 bases, there was a span of 14 bases. The V gene's germline CDR1 is MNHEY and CDR2 SVGEGT.

This clonotype occurred a few times. The chain joins TRBV7-9 to TRBJ2-3, with TRBD2 matching over 7 bases. The CDR3 extends over 14 amino acids. The V gene end was trimmed by 0 bases and the J gene end by 8 bases; junction bases not matched to a gene: 5. CDR1 is SEHNR, CDR2 FQNEAQ, per germline (reference sequence). The CDR3 DNA follows: TGTGCCAGCAGCTTAGCACTAGCGTGGGCTACGCAGTATTTT. The encoded protein is CASSLALAWATQYF.

This clonotype has ten or more counts. The chain combines TRBV15 with TRBJ2-3, with a tentative D call TRBD2 (6 bases). Per the germline V gene, CDR1 is LNHNV and CDR2 is YYDKDF (reference sequence). There are 18 residues in the CDR3. V lost 1 base, J lost 4 bases, and 21 bases lay in between. The CDR3 reads CATSRGNPGLRGPDTQYF. The CDR3 DNA reads TGTGCCACCAGCAGAGGAAACCCGGGACTCCGAGGCCCAGATACGCAGTATTTT.

The rearrangement uses TRBV11-2 and TRBJ2-7; TRBD2 aligns across 9 bases. The V gene's germline CDR1 is SGHAT and CDR2 FQNNGV. The CDR3 sequence is 15 residues long. With V trimmed by 5 bases and J by 6 bases, 11 bases remained unmatched. The CDR3 reads CASSPGRGLAPEQYF. The CDR3 DNA reads TGTGCCAGCAGCCCGGGACGTGGACTAGCGCCCGAGCAGTACTTC.

The chain links TRBV5-1 to TRBJ2-7; maybe TRBD2 (5 bases). With 0 bases removed from V and 7 bases from J, the gap between germline ends came to 23 bases. Germline CDR1 SGHRS, CDR2 YFSETQ. CDR3 length: 17 residues. CDR3 nucleotides: TGCGCCAGCAGCTTGGGCGCAGCTGCGAAAGCGGTAGGGGAGCAGTACTTC. Translated: CASSLGAAAKAVGEQYF.

This clonotype was recorded many times. The genes are TRBV20-1 and TRBJ1-1; D not certain. This CDR3 region has 12 residues. Trimming took off 1 base at V and 4 bases at J, with 7 bases between the two ends. CDR1 is DFQATT, CDR2 SNEGSKA, per germline (reference sequence). CDR3 nucleotides: TGCAGTGCTAGAGTGCAAGCCACTGAAGCTTTCTTT. Translated, it gives CSARVQATEAFF.

This clonotype was found many times. The V gene is TRBV4-2, the J gene TRBJ1-6; weak D call: TRBD1 (5 bases). This CDR3 contains 16 residues. CDR1 is LGHNA, CDR2 YNFKEQ, per germline. V was cut by 3 bases and J by 2 bases, with 11 bases left in between. The chain's CDR3 is CASSHPDSPYNSPLHF. CDR3 DNA: TGTGCCAGCAGCCACCCTGACAGTCCCTATAATTCACCCCTCCACTTT.

This sequence joins TRBV4-1 and TRBJ1-6; D uncertain. The CDR3 runs 15 residues. V was pared by 1 base and J by 6 bases, with 10 bases between. Germline V gene data show CDR1 as MGHRA and CDR2 as YSYEKL. The CDR3 spells CASSQGYILNSPLHF. For the CDR3, the DNA is TGCGCCAGCAGCCAAGGGTACATACTTAATTCACCCCTCCACTTT.

This clonotype was recorded many times. V and J are TRBV5-1 and TRBJ2-1; TRBD2 matches 10 bases. V trimming: 5 bases; J trimming: 6 bases; junction bases outside the gene matches: 2. Germline-derived CDR1 and CDR2 are SGHRS and YFSETQ. This CDR3 spans 13 amino acids. Here the CDR3 reads CASRLAGINEQFF. Written as DNA, the CDR3 is TGCGCCAGCAGACTAGCGGGGATCAATGAGCAGTTCTTC.

This clonotype was recorded a few times. V and J are TRBV20-1 and TRBJ1-2, with D possibly being TRBD1 (5 bases). The CDR3 runs to 12 residues. Germline V gives CDR1 DFQATT, CDR2 SNEGSKA (reference sequence). The V end was cut by 5 bases, the J end by 5 bases, with 12 bases between. CDR3 protein: CSAAGGTYGYTF. The CDR3 nucleotides read TGCAGTGCTGCGGGGGGAACATATGGCTACACCTTC.

This clonotype was counted only a few times. The rearrangement uses TRBV7-9 and TRBJ2-7, with D perhaps given as TRBD1 or TRBD2 (5 bases each). The germline CDR1 and CDR2 sequences are SEHNR and FQNEAQ (reference sequence). The CDR3 loop spans 16 amino acids. V shed 4 bases and J shed 3 bases, with 19 bases lying between them. CDR3 residues: CASSSVRGPTIYEQYF. CDR3 nucleotide sequence: TGTGCCAGCAGCTCTGTGAGGGGCCCGACCATCTACGAGCAGTACTTC. The full variable domain, completed using reference TRBV7-9 and TRBJ2-7, is DTGVSQNPRHKITKRGQNVTFRCDPISEHNRLYWYRQTLGQGPEFLTYFQNEAQLEKSRLLSDRFSAERPKGSFSTLEIQRTEQGDSAMYLCASSSVRGPTIYEQYFGPGTRLTVT.